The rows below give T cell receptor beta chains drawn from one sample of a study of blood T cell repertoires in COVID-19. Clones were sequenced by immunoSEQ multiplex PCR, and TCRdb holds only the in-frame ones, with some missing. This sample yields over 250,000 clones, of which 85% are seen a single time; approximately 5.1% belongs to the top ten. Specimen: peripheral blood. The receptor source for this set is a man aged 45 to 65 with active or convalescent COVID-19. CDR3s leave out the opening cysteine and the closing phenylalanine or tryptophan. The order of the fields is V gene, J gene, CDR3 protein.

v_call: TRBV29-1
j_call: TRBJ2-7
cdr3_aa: SVASGFSYEQY

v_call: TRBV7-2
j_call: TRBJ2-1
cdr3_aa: ASSLGTTNEQF

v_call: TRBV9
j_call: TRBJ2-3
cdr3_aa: ASSVASLTDTQY

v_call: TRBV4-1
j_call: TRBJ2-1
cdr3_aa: ASSQDPAGSSYNEQF

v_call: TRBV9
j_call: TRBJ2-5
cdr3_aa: ASKRGYEAQETQY

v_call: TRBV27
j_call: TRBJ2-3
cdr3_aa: ASSFRPGQAKSTQY

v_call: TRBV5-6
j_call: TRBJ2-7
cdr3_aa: ASSLVGTSRYEQY

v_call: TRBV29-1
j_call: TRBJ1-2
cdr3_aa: SVVGGYT

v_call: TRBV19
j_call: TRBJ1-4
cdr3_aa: ASSDTTQGTLKKLF

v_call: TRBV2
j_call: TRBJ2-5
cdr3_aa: ASSVLGGGQETQY

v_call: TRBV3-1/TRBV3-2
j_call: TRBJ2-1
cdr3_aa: ASSRLAQKGEQF

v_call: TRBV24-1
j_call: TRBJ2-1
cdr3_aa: ATTGGTYNEQF

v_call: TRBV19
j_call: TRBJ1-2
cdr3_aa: ASSIRDTSSTGYT

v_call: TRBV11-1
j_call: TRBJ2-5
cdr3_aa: ASSSGLAGPSETQY

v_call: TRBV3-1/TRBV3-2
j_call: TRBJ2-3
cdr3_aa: ASSQESGLAGIVTQY

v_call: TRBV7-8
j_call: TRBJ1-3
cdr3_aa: ASSRDGLGGNTIY

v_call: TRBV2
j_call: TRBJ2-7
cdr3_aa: ASSWTGSTYEQY

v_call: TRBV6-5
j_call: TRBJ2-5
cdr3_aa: ASRRTAKETQY

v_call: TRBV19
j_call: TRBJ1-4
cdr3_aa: ASSNSGREKLF

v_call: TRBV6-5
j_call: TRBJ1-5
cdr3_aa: ASRGIDQPQH

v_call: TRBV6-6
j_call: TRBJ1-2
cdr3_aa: ASSYSYVSNYGYT

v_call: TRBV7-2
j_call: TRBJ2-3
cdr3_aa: ASSLGALASTDTQY

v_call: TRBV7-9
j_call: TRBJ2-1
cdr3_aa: ASSLNSGSSYNEQF

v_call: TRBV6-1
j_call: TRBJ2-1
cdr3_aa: ASSEHGRPEQF

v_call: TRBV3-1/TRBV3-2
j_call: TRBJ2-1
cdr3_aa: ASSQGEGSYNEQF

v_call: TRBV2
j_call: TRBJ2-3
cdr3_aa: ASSPGLETDTQY

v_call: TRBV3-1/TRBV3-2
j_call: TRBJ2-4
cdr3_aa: ASSLSGSKNIQY

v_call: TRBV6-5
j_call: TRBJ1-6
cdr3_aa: ASSSSYVGNSPLH